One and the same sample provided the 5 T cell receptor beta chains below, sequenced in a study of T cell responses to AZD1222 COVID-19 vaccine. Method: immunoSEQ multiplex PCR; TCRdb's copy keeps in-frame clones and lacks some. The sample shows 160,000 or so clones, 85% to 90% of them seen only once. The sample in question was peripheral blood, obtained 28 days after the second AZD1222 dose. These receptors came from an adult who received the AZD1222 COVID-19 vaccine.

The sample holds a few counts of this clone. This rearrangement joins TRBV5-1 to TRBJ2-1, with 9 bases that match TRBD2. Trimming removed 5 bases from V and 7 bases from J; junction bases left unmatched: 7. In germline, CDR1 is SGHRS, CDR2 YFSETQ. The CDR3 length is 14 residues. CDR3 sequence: CASRVVSGSNEQFF. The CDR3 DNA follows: TGCGCCAGCAGAGTGGTTAGCGGGAGTAATGAGCAGTTCTTC.

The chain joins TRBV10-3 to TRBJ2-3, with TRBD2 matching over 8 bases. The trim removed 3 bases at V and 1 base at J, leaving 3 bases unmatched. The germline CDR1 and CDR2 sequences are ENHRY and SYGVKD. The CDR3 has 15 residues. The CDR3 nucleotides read TGTGCCATCAGTGAAGCGGGAGTTGGCACAGATACGCAGTATTTT. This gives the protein CAISEAGVGTDTQYF.

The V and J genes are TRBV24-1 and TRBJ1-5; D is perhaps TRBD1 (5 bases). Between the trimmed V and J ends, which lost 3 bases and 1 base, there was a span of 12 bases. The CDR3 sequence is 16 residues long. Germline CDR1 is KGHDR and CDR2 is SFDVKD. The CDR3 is CATSDAGKGSNQPQHF. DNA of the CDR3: TGTGCCACCAGTGATGCAGGGAAGGGAAGCAATCAGCCCCAGCATTTT.

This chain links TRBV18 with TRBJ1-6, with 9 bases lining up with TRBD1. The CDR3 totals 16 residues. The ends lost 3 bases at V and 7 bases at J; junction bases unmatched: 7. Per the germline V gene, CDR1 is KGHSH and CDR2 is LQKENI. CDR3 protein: CASSPYRDRDNSPLHF. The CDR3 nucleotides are TGTGCCAGCTCACCCTATCGGGACAGGGACAATTCACCCCTCCACTTT.

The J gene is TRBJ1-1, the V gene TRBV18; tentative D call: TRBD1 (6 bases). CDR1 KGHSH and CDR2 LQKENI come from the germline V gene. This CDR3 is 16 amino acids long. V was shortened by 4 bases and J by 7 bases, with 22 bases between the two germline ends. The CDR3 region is CASSQYRDTGWIEAFF. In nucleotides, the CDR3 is TGTGCCAGCTCACAATACCGGGACACAGGATGGATTGAAGCTTTCTTT.